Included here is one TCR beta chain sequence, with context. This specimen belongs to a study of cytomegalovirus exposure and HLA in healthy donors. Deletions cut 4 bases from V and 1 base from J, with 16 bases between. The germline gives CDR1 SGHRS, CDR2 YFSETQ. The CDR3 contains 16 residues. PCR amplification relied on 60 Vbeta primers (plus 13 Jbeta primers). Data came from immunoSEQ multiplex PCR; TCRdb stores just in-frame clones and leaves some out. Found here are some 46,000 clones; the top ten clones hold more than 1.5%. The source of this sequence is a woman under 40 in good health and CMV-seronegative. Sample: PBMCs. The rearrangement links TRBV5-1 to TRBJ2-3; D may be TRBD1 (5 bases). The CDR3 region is CASSHPRQGGTDTQYF. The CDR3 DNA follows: TGCGCCAGCAGCCACCCGAGGCAAGGGGGCACAGATACGCAGTATTTT.